Sequencing of this T cell receptor beta chain was carried out in a study of T-cell reconstitution after alpha-beta-depleted transplantation in children. This sample's TCRbeta library carried unique molecular identifier barcodes. TCRdb fed the PCR reads into MiXCR, producing one record per CDR3 protein. The repertoire holds roughly 310,000 distinct CDR3 sequences, with around 25% as singletons. Only a few counts were recorded for this clonotype. Looked up from germline, CDR1 is LNHNV and CDR2 is YYDKDF (reference sequence). The CDR3 has 14 residues. V was shortened by 1 base and J by 4 bases, with 9 bases between the two germline ends.

The chain uses TRBV15 and TRBJ2-3, with a possible D match to TRBD2 (5 bases). The sequencing here drew on PBMCs, mostly from graft donor cells, taken 180 days after TCRalphabeta/CD19-depleted stem cell transplant. This clonotype was sampled from a male patient between 10 and 17 years old who had a stem cell transplant for acute lymphoblastic leukemia, so the T cells may come from the graft donor. The CDR3 spells CATSRGGSSDTQYF. The CDR3 DNA sequence: TGTGCCACCAGCAGAGGAGGGAGCTCAGATACGCAGTATTTT.